The rows below give T cell receptor beta chains drawn from one sample of a study of shared T cell receptors in the human thymus. Generated by immunoSEQ multiplex PCR, the TCRdb table keeps only in-frame clones and is missing some. The sample lists 630,000 or so clones, more than 70% seen once, with roughly 0.0094% in the top ten. This sample also appeared in a second study, on human thymus T cells.

Sequencing used thymocytes. These receptors were obtained from a boy under two years old with a congenital heart defect. Both conserved end residues are part of each CDR3. The order of the fields is V gene, clone size, J gene, D gene, CDR3 DNA, CDR3 protein. The D gene is left open where the match is weak. Some rows have no size entry. The others give once, few or many, or a class for an expanded clone.

>TRBV28|once|TRBJ1-1|.
TGTGCCACCACCCGGGGGAACACTGAAGCTTTCTTT
CATTRGNTEAFF
>TRBV5-1|.|TRBJ2-2|TRBD2
TGCGCCAGCAGCCCCCTGGTTCGGGCCGGGGGGTGCACCGGGGAGCTGTTTTTT
CASSPLVRAGGCTGELFF
>TRBV2|.|TRBJ2-7|TRBD1
TGTGCCAGCATTCACCCGAGACAGGGTGCCTACGAGCAGTACTTC
CASIHPRQGAYEQYF
>TRBV7-6|.|TRBJ2-5|TRBD2
TGTGCCAGCAGCTTATCTCCAGCGGGGGGGGGAGAGACCCAGTACTTC
CASSLSPAGGGETQYF
>TRBV29-1|.|TRBJ2-7|.
TGCAGCGTTGAAGACTACTACGAGCAGTACTTC
CSVEDYYEQYF
>TRBV2|.|TRBJ2-7|TRBD1
TGTGCCAGCAACCGGGACAGGGTCACCTACGAGCAGTACTTC
CASNRDRVTYEQYF
>TRBV5-4|.|TRBJ1-3|TRBD1
TGTGCCAGAAGCTTGTTCCGGGACAGGGGCGTTATCTCTGGAAACACCATATATTTT
CARSLFRDRGVISGNTIYF
>TRBV5-6|.|TRBJ1-1|.
TGTGCCAGCAGTTTAGAAGGACTAAACACTGAAGCTTTCTTT
CASSLEGLNTEAFF
>TRBV4-3|.|TRBJ2-3|.
TGCGCCAGCAGCTCGACGACATTCACAGATACGCAGTATTTT
CASSSTTFTDTQYF
>TRBV28|once|TRBJ2-7|.
TGTGCCAGCAGCTCCCCAGCGGGTCTAAAGGCGGGGCACGAGCAGTACTTC
CASSSPAGLKAGHEQYF
>TRBV6-6|.|TRBJ2-7|TRBD2
TGTGCCAGCAGTCTACGGACTAGCGGGGGGAACTACGAGCAGTACTTC
CASSLRTSGGNYEQYF
>TRBV4-2|.|TRBJ1-1|TRBD1
TGTGCCAGCAGCCAAGGGATGGGACAGCCGAACACTGAAGCTTTCTTT
CASSQGMGQPNTEAFF
>TRBV7-2|.|TRBJ2-5|TRBD2
TGTGCCAGCAGTAAGAGGAGGCGGGGGGGCGGGACCCAGTACTTC
CASSKRRRGGGTQYF
>TRBV6-6|.|TRBJ1-5|TRBD1
TGTGCCAGCAGGCTTGACAGGGATCAGCCCCAGCATTTT
CASRLDRDQPQHF
>TRBV7-2|.|TRBJ2-2|.
TGTGCCAGCAGCTTAGGGGGCAAGCGGGTGTACACCGGGGAGCTGTTTTTT
CASSLGGKRVYTGELFF
>TRBV28|once|TRBJ2-2|.
TGTGCCAGCAGTTCGGGACTTTCTTCTACCGGGGAGCTGTTTTTT
CASSSGLSSTGELFF
>TRBV10-2|.|TRBJ2-1|.
TGCGCCAGCAGTGAGCCTATGGGGAGCTCCTACAATGAGCAGTTCTTC
CASSEPMGSSYNEQFF
>TRBV5-1|.|TRBJ2-3|TRBD2
TGCGCCAGCAGCCTAGTGGGACAGAGGACTAGCGGTGGGGCTCCAGATACGCAGTATTTT
CASSLVGQRTSGGAPDTQYF
>TRBV5-1|.|TRBJ2-4|TRBD1
TGCGCCAGCAGCAGACGGGACAGGGGGCCGGAGGACAAAAACATTCAGTACTTC
CASSRRDRGPEDKNIQYF
>TRBV20-1|.|TRBJ2-7|.
TGCAGTGCTCGTAGTGTCTACGAGCAGTACTTC
CSARSVYEQYF
>TRBV4-3|.|TRBJ1-5|.
TGCGCCAGCAGCCACTGTCAGGGCAGTCAGCCCCAGCATTTT
CASSHCQGSQPQHF
>TRBV27|.|TRBJ1-2|.
TGTGCCAGCAGTTTAGTAGCGGGGCCAGGGGATGGCTACACCTTC
CASSLVAGPGDGYTF
>TRBV7-2|.|TRBJ1-5|TRBD1
TGTGCCAGCAGCTTATGGGACAGGGGACAGCCCCAGCATTTT
CASSLWDRGQPQHF
>TRBV2|.|TRBJ1-2|.
TGTGCCAGCAGTGTCCGGGGGACTAACTATGGCTACACCTTC
CASSVRGTNYGYTF
>TRBV7-4|once|TRBJ1-1|TRBD1
TGTGCCAGCAGCCCCCCGGACAGGGGAACTGAAGCTTTCTTT
CASSPPDRGTEAFF
>TRBV7-2|.|TRBJ1-5|TRBD1
TGTGCCAGCAGCTCCGACAGGGACAATCAGCCCCAGCATTTT
CASSSDRDNQPQHF
>TRBV5-6|.|TRBJ2-3|.
TGTGCCAGCAGCTTGGGTCCGACTCTGAGCACAGATACGCAGTATTTT
CASSLGPTLSTDTQYF
>TRBV6-1|.|TRBJ2-1|TRBD2
TGTGCCAGCATAACGGGGGGAGGGCAGTTCTTC
CASITGGGQFF
>TRBV11-2|.|TRBJ1-1|TRBD1
TGTGCCAGCAGAGAACAGGGGGCGAAGTCAAGGAACACTGAAGCTTTCTTT
CASREQGAKSRNTEAFF
>TRBV29-1|.|TRBJ1-1|TRBD1
TGCAGCGTTTTAGGGGGCATCACTGAAGCTTTCTTT
CSVLGGITEAFF
>TRBV7-6|once|TRBJ1-1|TRBD1
TGTGCCACTCGACAGGGCCCATCGGGGAACACTGAAGCTTTCTTT
CATRQGPSGNTEAFF